This T cell receptor beta chain is drawn from a study of T cells expressing NK-cell markers (dated by TCRdb to 2019 to 2021). For the wider study: TCR beta-chain repertoires were profiled in sorted CD3+CD56+NKG2C+, CD3+CD56+NKG2C- and CD3+CD56-NKG2C+ T-cell subsets from several donors. Of the eight sequenced donors, seven were found to be HCMV-seropositive and one was found to be HCMV-seronegative. Illumina HiSeq 2000/2500, MiSeq or NextSeq was used to sequence libraries as 2 x 150 bp reads. The study sequenced eight donors, all healthy volunteers chosen at random: three men and five women. The paper's findings and limits, for the study overall: Whether the expanded NKG2C-expressing T cell clones were specific for HCMV antigens was left unclear. For several donors, the dominant CD3+CD56+NKG2C+ clonotypes were among the top 10 CD8+ clonotypes and accounted for about 1.0-7.5% of CD8+ T cells. Those dominant clonotypes were again the most abundant among CD3+CD56-NKG2C+ cells in a handful of donors, at about 25-65%.

The germline V gene encodes CDR1 MNHNS and CDR2 SASEGT. From the cysteine up to the phenylalanine, the CDR3 has a length of 14 residues. The entry carries no DNA sequence. To determine HCMV serostatus, a commercial ELISA kit was used to detect HCMV-specific IgG in serum. Ficoll density gradient centrifugation was used to isolate peripheral blood mononuclear cells from blood. Sequencing was performed on an Illumina HiSeq 2000. The TCR beta cDNA libraries were made using 5'RACE template switching, a step that added both a universal primer site and unique molecular identifiers. cDNA synthesis was primed from the TCR beta constant segment and was followed by two successive PCR amplification steps. Per the source publication's procedure: MIGEC was used to demultiplex reads and group reads by UMI, and MiTCR was used to assemble and quantify clonotypes. Only TCR cDNA sequences supported by at least two reads were kept to exclude erroneous sequences. Downstream repertoire analysis used the tcR package, and clonotypes were matched across fractions by CDR3 nucleotide sequence plus V segment. VDJmatch was used to annotate antigen specificity against VDJdb, with one amino acid substitution allowed in CDR3. Following TCRdb reprocessing, every CDR3 protein sequence forms one entry, and DNA is not provided. Here the V and J calls rest on TCRdb's processing, not on the authors' analysis. The sample's table lists a count of about 400,000 distinct CDR3 sequences. Over 8.5% of the sample is held by the ten biggest clonotypes.

A note on this clonotype: Its antigen remains unidentified.

Sequencing input: blood T cells: a sorted CD56 or NKG2C T cell subset, CD4+ or CD8+ T cells, or bulk PBMC T cells (not recorded which). This clonotype originated in a woman aged 45-60 years in good health. Donor details come from another sample of the same person, matched by shared clones. The V and J genes are TRBV6-1 and TRBJ1-5; no DNA is available, so the TRBD1 call from TCRdb remains unchecked. The CDR3 protein is CASSDSGGRQPQHF.